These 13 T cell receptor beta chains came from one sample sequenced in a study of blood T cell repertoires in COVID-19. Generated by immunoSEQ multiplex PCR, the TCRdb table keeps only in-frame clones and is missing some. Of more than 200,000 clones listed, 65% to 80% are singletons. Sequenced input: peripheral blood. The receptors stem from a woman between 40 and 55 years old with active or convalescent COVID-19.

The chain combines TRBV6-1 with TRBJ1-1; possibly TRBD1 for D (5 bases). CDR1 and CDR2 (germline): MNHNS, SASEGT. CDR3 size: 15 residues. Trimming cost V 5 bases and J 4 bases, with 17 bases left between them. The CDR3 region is CASSSPQGKATEAFF. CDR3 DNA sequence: TGTGCCAGCAGTTCCCCCCAGGGAAAAGCCACTGAAGCTTTCTTT.

CDR3 loop: CAGAGGLGEKLFF. CDR3 DNA sequence: TGTGCCGGTGCCGGGGGGCTGGGGGAAAAACTGTTTTTT. The V gene is TRBV12-3 or TRBV12-4, the J gene TRBJ1-4, with D maybe TRBD1 (6 bases). V was cut by 11 bases and J by 8 bases, with 18 bases left in between. The CDR3 covers 13 residues.

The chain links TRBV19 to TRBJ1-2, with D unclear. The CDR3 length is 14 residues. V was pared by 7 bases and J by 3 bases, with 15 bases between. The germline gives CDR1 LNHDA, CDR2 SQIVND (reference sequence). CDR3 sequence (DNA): TGTGCCAGTAAAGATAGCGTTGGGGACTATGGCTACACCTTC. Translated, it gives CASKDSVGDYGYTF.

The DNA of the CDR3 is TGTGCCAGCAGTGAACTAGCGGGGATGACCGGGGAGCTGTTTTTT. Translating it yields CASSELAGMTGELFF. The chain carries TRBV2 and TRBJ2-2; 9 nucleotides align to TRBD2. Trimming took 2 bases from V and 5 from J; bases not matched to a gene: 3. Germline V gene sequence: CDR1 SNHLY, CDR2 FYNNEI. The CDR3 spans 15 residues.

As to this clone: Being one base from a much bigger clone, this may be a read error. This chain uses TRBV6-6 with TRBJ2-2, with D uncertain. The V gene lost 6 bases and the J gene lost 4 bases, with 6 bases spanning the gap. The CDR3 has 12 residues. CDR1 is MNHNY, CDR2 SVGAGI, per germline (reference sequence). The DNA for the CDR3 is TGTGCCAGCAGCCCCTCCACCGGGGAGCTGTTTTTT. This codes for CASSPSTGELFF.

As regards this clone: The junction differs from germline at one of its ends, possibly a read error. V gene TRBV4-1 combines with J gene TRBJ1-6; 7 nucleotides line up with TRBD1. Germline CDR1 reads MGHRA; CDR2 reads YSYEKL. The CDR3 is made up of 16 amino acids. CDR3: CARSRRDSSYNSPLHF. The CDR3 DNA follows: TGCGCCCGCAGCCGCCGGGACAGCTCCTATAATTCACCCCTCCACTTT.

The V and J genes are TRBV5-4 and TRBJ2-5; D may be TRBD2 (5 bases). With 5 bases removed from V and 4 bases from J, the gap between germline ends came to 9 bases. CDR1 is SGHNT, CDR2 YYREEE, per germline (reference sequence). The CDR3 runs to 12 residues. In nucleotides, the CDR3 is TGTGCCAGCAGACTTGGAGGAGAGACCCAGTACTTC. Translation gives CASRLGGETQYF.

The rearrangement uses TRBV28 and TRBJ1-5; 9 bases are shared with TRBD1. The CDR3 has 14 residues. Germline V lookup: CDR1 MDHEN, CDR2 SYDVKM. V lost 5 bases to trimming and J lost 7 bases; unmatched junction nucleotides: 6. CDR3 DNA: TGTGCCAGCAGTGTTCGGGACAGGGAACAGCCCCAGCATTTT. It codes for CASSVRDREQPQHF.

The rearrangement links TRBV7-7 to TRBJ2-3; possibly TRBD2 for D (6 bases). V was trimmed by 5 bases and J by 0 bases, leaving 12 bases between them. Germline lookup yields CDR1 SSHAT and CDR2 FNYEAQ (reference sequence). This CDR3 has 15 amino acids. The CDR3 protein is CASSPTRGSTDTQYF. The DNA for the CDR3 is TGTGCCAGCAGCCCTACGCGGGGTAGCACAGATACGCAGTATTTT.

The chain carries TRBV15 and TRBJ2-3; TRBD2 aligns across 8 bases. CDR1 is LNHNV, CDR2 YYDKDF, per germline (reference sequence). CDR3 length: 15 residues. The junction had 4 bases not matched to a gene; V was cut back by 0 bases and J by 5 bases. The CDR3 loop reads CATSRDRRGGDTQYF. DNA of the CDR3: TGTGCCACCAGCAGAGATCGTCGGGGGGGAGATACGCAGTATTTT.

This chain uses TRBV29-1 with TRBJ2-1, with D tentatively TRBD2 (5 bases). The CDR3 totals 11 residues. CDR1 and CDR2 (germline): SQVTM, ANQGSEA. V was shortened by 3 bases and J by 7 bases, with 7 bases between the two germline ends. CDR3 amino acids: CSVDRTNEQFF. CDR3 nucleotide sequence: TGCAGCGTTGATAGGACTAATGAGCAGTTCTTC.

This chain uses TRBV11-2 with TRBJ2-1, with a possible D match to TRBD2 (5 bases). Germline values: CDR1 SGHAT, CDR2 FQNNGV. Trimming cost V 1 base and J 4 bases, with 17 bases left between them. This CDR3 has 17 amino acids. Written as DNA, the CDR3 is TGTGCCAGCAGCTTAGTTCGTGGGTCTGGGAGATACAATGAGCAGTTCTTC. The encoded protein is CASSLVRGSGRYNEQFF.

CDR3 coding DNA: TGTGCCAGCTCACCCATGACAGGGAGAGGGCTCTATGGCTACACCTTC. This encodes CASSPMTGRGLYGYTF. The chain uses TRBV18 and TRBJ1-2, with 7 nucleotides matching TRBD1. The germline V gene has CDR1 KGHSH and CDR2 LQKENI. The V gene end was trimmed by 3 bases and the J gene end by 4 bases; junction bases not matched to a gene: 11. The CDR3 contains 16 residues. Drawing the rest from reference TRBV18 and TRBJ1-2, the complete variable domain is NAGVMQNPRHLVRRRGQEARLRCSPMKGHSHVYWYRQLPEEGLKFMVYLQKENIIDESGMPKERFSAEFPKEGPSILRIQQVVRGDSAAYFCASSPMTGRGLYGYTFGSGTRLTVV.